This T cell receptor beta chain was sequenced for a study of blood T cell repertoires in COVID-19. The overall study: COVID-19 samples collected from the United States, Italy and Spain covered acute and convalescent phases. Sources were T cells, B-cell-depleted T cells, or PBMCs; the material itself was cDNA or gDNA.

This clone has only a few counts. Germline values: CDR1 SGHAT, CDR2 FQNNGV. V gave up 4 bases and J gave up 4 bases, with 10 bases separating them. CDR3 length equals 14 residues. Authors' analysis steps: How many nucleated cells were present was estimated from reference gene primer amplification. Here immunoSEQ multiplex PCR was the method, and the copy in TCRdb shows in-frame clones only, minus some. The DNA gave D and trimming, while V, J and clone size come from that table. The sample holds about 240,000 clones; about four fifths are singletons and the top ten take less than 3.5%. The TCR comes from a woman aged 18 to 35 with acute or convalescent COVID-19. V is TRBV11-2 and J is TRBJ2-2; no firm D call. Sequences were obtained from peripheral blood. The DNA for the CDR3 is TGTGCCAGCAGCTCCCAGTCATTCACCGGGGAGCTGTTTTTT. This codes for CASSSQSFTGELFF.